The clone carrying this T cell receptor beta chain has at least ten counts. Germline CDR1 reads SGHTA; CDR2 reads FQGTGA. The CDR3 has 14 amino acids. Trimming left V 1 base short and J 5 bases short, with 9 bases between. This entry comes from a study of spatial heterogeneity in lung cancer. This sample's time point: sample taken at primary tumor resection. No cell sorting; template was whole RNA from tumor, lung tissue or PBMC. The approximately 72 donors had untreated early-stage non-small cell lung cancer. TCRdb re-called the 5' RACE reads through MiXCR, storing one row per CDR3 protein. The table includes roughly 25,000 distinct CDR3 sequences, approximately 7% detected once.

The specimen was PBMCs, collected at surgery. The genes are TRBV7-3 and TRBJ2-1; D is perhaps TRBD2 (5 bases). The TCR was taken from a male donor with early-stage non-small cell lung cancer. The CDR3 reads CASSLSGPNNEQFF. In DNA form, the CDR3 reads TGTGCCAGCAGCTTAAGCGGGCCCAACAATGAGCAGTTCTTC. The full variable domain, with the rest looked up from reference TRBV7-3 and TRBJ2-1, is GAGVSQTPSNKVTEKGKYVELRCDPISGHTALYWYRQSLGQGPEFLIYFQGTGAADDSGLPNDRFFAVRPEGSVSTLKIQRTERGDSAVYLCASSLSGPNNEQFFGPGTRLTVL.